The entry below gives a single T cell receptor (beta chain) sequence along with its context. This could be a read error, since a much larger clone is one nucleotide away. CDR3 size: 15 residues. The V gene end was trimmed by 0 bases and the J gene end by 3 bases; junction bases not matched to a gene: 4. Looked up from germline, CDR1 is SGDLS and CDR2 is YYNGEE. The sample belongs to a study of blood T cells in healthy people across ages. Study-wide context: Per two T cells, template switching captured roughly one barcoded beta molecule.

The authors ran a second PCR of about 7 to 11 cycles using a sample-barcoded 5' primer and a J-beta primer mix. Each CDR3 protein gets one entry after TCRdb re-called the 5' RACE reads with MiXCR. The sample consists of about 690,000 distinct CDR3 sequences, roughly two fifths of them appearing once. This chain connects TRBV9 to TRBJ2-3; TRBD1 agrees at 7 bases. The sequence came from an older man in good health. The sample taken for sequencing was blood. For the CDR3, the DNA is TGTGCCAGCAGCGTAGGGGGCAGGGGGACAGATACGCAGTATTTT. As protein: CASSVGGRGTDTQYF.